The 8 T cell receptor beta chains below come from one sample, sequenced in a study of blood T cell repertoires in COVID-19 (dated by TCRdb to 2018 to 2021). The library was built by means of the immunoSEQ multiplex PCR assay. TCRdb provides this immuneACCESS table in a form limited to in-frame rearrangements. Some clones are lacking; in checked studies, under half of them reflect an unresolved V gene, and why the rest are absent is not known. For this sample there are about 200,000 clones; about 86% appear just once. The ten largest clonotypes hold around 9.6% of the sample. Sequencing was performed on peripheral blood. The receptors were gathered from a woman in her forties or fifties with COVID-19, enrolled during active disease.

This clone was detected once. The chain joins TRBV5-4 to TRBJ1-6, with a tentative D call TRBD1 (6 bases). This CDR3 is 13 amino acids long. Trimming left V 4 bases short and J 13 bases short, with 15 bases between. Germline V gene lookup returns CDR1 SGHNT and CDR2 YYREEE (reference sequence). The CDR3 region has the DNA TGTGCCAGCAGCCCCCGGGACAACGCGCCCCTCCACTTT. Its translation is CASSPRDNAPLHF. Filled out from reference TRBV5-4 and TRBJ1-6, the complete variable domain reads ETGVTQSPTHLIKTRGQQVTLRCSSQSGHNTVSWYQQALGQGPQFIFQYYREEENGRGNFPPRFSGLQFPNYSSELNVNALELDDSALYLCASSPRDNAPLHFGNGTRLTVT.

This chain joins TRBV13 and TRBJ1-5; weak D call: TRBD1 (6 bases). CDR1 is PRHDT and CDR2 is FYEKMQ in the germline V gene (reference sequence). CDR3 length: 16 residues. The ends were cut back, 2 bases at V and 1 base at J, with 12 bases in the middle. The CDR3 nucleotides read TGTGCCAGCAGCTTAAGAGGGGGAGGGAGCAATCAGCCCCAGCATTTT. Translation: CASSLRGGGSNQPQHF.

V is TRBV11-3 and J is TRBJ1-2; 7 bases fit TRBD1. This CDR3 region has 13 residues. Germline V lookup: CDR1 SGHNT, CDR2 YENEEA. The V segment lost 5 bases and the J segment 8 bases; nucleotides outside the gene matches: 8. This CDR3 reads CASSLTGNWGYTF. The CDR3 bases are TGTGCCAGCAGCCTGACAGGGAATTGGGGCTACACCTTC.

This sequence joins TRBV7-6 and TRBJ1-3; D perhaps matches TRBD1 (5 bases). This CDR3 has 13 amino acids. V dropped 3 bases and J dropped 7 bases, with 10 bases sitting between them. Germline CDR1 SGHVS, CDR2 FNYEAQ. In nucleotides, the CDR3 is TGTGCCAGCAGCTTGTTGACAGCCAACACCATATATTTT. It is translated as CASSLLTANTIYF. Full variable domain (outside the CDR3, taken from reference TRBV7-6 and TRBJ1-3): GAGVSQSPRYKVTKRGQDVALRCDPISGHVSLYWYRQALGQGPEFLTYFNYEAQQDKSGLPNDRFSAERPEGSISTLTIQRTEQRDSAMYRCASSLLTANTIYFGEGSWLTVV.

This chain uses TRBV10-1 with TRBJ2-5, with D possibly matching TRBD1 (5 bases). This CDR3 region has 17 residues. The germline V gene encodes CDR1 WNHNN and CDR2 SYGVQD (reference sequence). V was shortened by 0 bases and J by 2 bases, with 16 bases between the two germline ends. The CDR3, as DNA: TGCGCCAGCAGTGAGTCGTTCGGCCTAGGGGCTCAAGAGACCCAGTACTTC. Amino acid sequence: CASSESFGLGAQETQYF.

The V gene is TRBV4-1, the J gene TRBJ2-3; 10 bases map to TRBD1. CDR3 size: 17 residues. The trim removed 3 bases at V and 5 bases at J, leaving 11 bases unmatched. The germline gives CDR1 MGHRA, CDR2 YSYEKL. The CDR3 DNA is TGCGCCAGCAGCCAGCCCGACAGGGGGCGGTCAAAAGATACGCAGTATTTT. As protein: CASSQPDRGRSKDTQYF.

This clone was counted at least ten times. Within the sample, other DNA sequences also encode this same CDR3. V is TRBV9 and J is TRBJ2-7; TRBD2 aligns across 7 bases. CDR3 length: 15 amino acids. The V and J ends lost 0 bases and 3 bases, in that order; junction bases with no gene match: 6. The germline CDR1 and CDR2 sequences are SGDLS and YYNGEE. The CDR3 reads CASSVAPGGDYEQYF. The CDR3 DNA reads as TGTGCCAGCAGCGTAGCCCCGGGGGGTGACTACGAGCAGTACTTC.

In DNA form, the CDR3 reads TGTGCCAGCAGTGCGGTGCGGGGGGGCCGGATCACAGATACGCAGTATTTT. As protein: CASSAVRGGRITDTQYF. This chain joins TRBV6-4 and TRBJ2-3; 9 bases map to TRBD2. Germline values: CDR1 MRHNA, CDR2 SNTAGT. The CDR3 is 17 amino acids. Trimming took 4 bases from V and 2 from J; bases not matched to a gene: 10.